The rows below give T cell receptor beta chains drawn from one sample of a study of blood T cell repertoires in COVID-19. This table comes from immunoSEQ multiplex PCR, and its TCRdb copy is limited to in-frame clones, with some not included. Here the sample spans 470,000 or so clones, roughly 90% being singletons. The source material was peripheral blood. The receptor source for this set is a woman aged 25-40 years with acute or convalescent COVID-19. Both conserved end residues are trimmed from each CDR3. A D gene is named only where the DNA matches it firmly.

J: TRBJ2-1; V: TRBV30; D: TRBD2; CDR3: AWRKAGVSYNEQF
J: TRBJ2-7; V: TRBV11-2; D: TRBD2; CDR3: ASSSTSAYYEQY
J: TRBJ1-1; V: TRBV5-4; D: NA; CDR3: ASSPETGRPEAF
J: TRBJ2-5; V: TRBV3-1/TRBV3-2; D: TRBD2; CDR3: ASSQPPGGFQETQY
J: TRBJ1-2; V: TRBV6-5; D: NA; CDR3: ASSYLDSPNYGYT
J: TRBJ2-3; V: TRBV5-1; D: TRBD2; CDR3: ASSFGYIAGGTDTQY
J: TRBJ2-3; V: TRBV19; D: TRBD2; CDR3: ASSIGGVAGHSTDTQY
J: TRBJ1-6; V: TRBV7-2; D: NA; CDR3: ASSLAATENSPLH
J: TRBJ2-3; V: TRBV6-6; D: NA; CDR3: ASTGLRVEWADTQY
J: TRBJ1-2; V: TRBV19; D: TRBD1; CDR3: ASSIRDRGSGYGYT
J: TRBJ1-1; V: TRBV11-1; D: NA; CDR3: ASSLTRERSTEAF
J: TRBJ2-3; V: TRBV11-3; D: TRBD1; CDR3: ASSSPEIRQGSTDTQY
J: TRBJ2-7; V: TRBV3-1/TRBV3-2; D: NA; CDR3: ASSQVTGSSYEQY
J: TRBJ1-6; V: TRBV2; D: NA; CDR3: ASSERGGNNSPLH
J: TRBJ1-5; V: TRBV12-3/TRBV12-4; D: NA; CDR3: ASSTAGQPQH
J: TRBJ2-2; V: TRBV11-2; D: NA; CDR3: ASSSRHGGGELF
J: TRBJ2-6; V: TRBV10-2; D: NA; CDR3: ASSPKGRSGANVLT
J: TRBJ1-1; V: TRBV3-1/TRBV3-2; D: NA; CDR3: ASSPRTAEAF
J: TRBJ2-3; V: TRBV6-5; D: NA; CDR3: ASSYSRSAEQY
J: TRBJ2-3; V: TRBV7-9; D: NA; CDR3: ASSPRWGQGTDTQY
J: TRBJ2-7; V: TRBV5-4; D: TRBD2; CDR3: ASSPGLAGRYEQY
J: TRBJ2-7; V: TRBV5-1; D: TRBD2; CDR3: ASSLASGSSYEQY
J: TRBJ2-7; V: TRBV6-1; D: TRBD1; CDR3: ASSRPGQGIYEQY
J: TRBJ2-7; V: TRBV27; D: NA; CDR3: ASSPSRTYEQY
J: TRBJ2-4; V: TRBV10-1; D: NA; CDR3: ASSDSASKNIQY
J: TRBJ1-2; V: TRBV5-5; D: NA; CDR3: ASSASPRGENYGYT
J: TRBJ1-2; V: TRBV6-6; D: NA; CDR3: ASSLTLSYGYT
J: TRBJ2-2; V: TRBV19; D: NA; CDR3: ASSIINTGELF
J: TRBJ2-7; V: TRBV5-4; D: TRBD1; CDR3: ASRRDRSSYEQY
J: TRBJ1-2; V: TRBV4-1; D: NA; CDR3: ASSPTQGLNYGYT
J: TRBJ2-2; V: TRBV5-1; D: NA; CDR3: ASSFSVPSGELF
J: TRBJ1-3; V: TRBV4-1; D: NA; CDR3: ASSQDSGRGSGNTIY
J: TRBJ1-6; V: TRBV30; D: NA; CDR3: AWSQGRVPLH
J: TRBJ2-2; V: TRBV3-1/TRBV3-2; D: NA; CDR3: ASSRRSGYTGELF
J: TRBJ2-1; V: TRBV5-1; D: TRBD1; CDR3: ASSSGQGIHNEQF
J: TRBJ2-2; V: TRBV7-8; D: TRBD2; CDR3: ASSLATPGGTGELF
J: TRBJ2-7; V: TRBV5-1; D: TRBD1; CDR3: ASSYGQGAAYEQY
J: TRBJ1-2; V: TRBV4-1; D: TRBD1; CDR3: ASSTGTGDGYT
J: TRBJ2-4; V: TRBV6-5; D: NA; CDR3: ASRLDGQKNIQY
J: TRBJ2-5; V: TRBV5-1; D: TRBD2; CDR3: ASSLVPTAGAGQTQY
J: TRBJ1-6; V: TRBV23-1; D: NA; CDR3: ASGHRRSSYNSPLH
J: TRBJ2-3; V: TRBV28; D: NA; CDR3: ASSFPSDTQY
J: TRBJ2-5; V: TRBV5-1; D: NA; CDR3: ASSPTPASEETQY
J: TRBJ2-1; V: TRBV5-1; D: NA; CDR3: ASSLRGDEQF
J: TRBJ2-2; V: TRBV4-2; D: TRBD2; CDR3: ASSQHYRLAGASNTGELF
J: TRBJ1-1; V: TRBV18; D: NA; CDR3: ASSPQKNTEAF
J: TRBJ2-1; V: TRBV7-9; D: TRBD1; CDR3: ASSNRDRGNNEQF
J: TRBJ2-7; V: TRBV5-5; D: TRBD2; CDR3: ASSLGPGLAVYEQY
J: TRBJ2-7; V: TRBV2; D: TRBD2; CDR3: ASSAGLAGYYEQY
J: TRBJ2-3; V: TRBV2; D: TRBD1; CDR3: ASARGRSTDTQY
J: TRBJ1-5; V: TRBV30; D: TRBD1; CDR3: AWSVRRPETGGGFSQPQH
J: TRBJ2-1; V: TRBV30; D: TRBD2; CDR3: AWSDPGTSAGDEQF
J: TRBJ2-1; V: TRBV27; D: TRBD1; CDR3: ASNADRGYNEQF
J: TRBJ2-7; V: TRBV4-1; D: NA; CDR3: ASSQDRRRVYEQY
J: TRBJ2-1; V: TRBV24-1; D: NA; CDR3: ATSDPGREYNEQF
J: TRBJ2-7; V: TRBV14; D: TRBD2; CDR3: ASSRLVSGGLNEQY
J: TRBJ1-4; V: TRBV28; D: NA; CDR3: ASSFPSGDRGEKLF
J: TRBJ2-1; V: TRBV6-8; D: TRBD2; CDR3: ASRSKRGDYNEQF
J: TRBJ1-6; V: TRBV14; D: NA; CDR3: ASSQLRSSPLH